This paragraph covers one TCR beta chain sequence. Per the germline V gene, CDR1 is SGHRS and CDR2 is YFSETQ. V gave up 0 bases and J gave up 0 bases, with 13 bases separating them. The CDR3 length is 17 residues. This entry is derived from a study of blood T cell repertoires in COVID-19. Study-wide background: COVID-19 samples collected from the United States, Italy and Spain covered acute and convalescent phases. Sample material is recorded as cDNA or gDNA derived from T cells, B-cell-depleted T cells, or PBMCs.

Original processing methods: Estimation of nucleated cell counts relied on the amplification of reference gene primers. Measured with immunoSEQ multiplex PCR; TCRdb has only the in-frame clones, and not every one. The V and J calls and clone size were taken over from that table, and D and trimming were inferred from the DNA. The sample includes about 270,000 clones, 86% of them seen just once. Cohorts were based on clinical histories the participants reported. The chain is built from TRBV5-1 and TRBJ1-5, with a tentative D call TRBD1 (6 bases). The TCR sequence derives from a woman aged 18-30 years who had recovered from COVID-19. Input material: PBMCs or T cells enriched from blood (not recorded which). CDR3 amino acids: CASSLGLGGASNQPQHF. The CDR3 nucleotides read TGCGCCAGCAGCTTGGGGTTAGGGGGGGCTAGCAATCAGCCCCAGCATTTT.